The clone carrying this T cell receptor beta chain showed up just a few times. Its antigen is not identified. Healthy Caucasian donors formed the entire cohort. This record comes from a study of identical twins. Notes on the study in general: Abundant beta clonotypes from cord blood bore fewer insertions; memory repertoires lacked this pattern. Twins' surplus sharing was weaker for beta out-of-frame sequences.

CDR1 is DFQATT, CDR2 SNEGSKA, per germline (reference sequence). The CDR3 extends over 13 amino acids. V was pared by 8 bases and J by 8 bases, with 14 bases of the junction left unmatched. TCRdb processed the 5' RACE reads anew with MiXCR; each CDR3 protein has one entry. The sample records 500,000 to 700,000 distinct CDR3 sequences, just over 7% being singletons. These data are also associated with another study on yellow fever vaccine responses in identical twins.

The chain links TRBV20-1 to TRBJ1-2; 7 bases map to TRBD1. The source material was PBMCs. The receptor's source is a woman between 18 and 30 years old in good health. The CDR3 region is CSPYLEGAGGYTF. Written as DNA, the CDR3 is TGCAGTCCTTACCTCGAGGGGGCAGGGGGCTACACCTTC.